A single sample is the source of the 20 T cell receptor beta chains below, sequenced in a study of neurological immune-mediated disorders. From the 5' RACE reads, TCRdb called clonotypes with MiXCR, one entry per CDR3 protein. The sample yields about 79,000 distinct CDR3 sequences, approximately 14% seen once. The source material was PBMCs. Receptor source: a woman aged 45 to 65 in good health.

Many counts were recorded for this clonotype. V is TRBV5-5 and J is TRBJ2-3, with TRBD1 matching 8 bases. This CDR3 has 14 amino acids. Per the germline V gene, CDR1 is SGHKS and CDR2 is YYEKEE (reference sequence). V shed 4 bases, J shed 2 bases, and the junction held 3 bases outside the gene matches. CDR3 nucleotide sequence: TGTGCCAGCAGCCGGGACAGGTCCACAGATACGCAGTATTTT. Its protein is CASSRDRSTDTQYF. Variable domain in full (rest from reference TRBV5-5 and TRBJ2-3): DAGVTQSPTHLIKTRGQQVTLRCSPISGHKSVSWYQQVLGQGPQFIFQYYEKEERGRGNFPDRFSARQFPNYSSELNVNALLLGDSALYLCASSRDRSTDTQYFGPGTRLTVL.

The chain uses TRBV15 and TRBJ2-5; D gene unclear. The germline CDR1 and CDR2 sequences are LNHNV and YYDKDF (reference sequence). CDR3 length equals 11 residues. Between the trimmed V and J ends, which lost 4 bases and 7 bases, there was a span of 7 bases. The chain's CDR3 is CATSNGRTQYF. The CDR3 DNA sequence: TGTGCCACCAGCAACGGGCGGACCCAGTACTTC.

This clonotype was seen ten or more times. The chain couples TRBV5-1 to TRBJ2-5, with D possibly being TRBD2 (5 bases). The V gene's germline CDR1 is SGHRS and CDR2 YFSETQ. The CDR3 has 13 amino acids. Between the trimmed V and J ends, which lost 7 bases and 4 bases, there was a span of 14 bases. The CDR3 here is CASSRGETETQYF. In DNA form, the CDR3 reads TGCGCCAGCTCACGGGGAGAGACAGAGACCCAGTACTTC.

The chain carries TRBV2 and TRBJ2-7, with D perhaps assigned TRBD1 or TRBD2 (6 bases each). CDR1 and CDR2 from the germline V gene are SNHLY and FYNNEI. The CDR3 has 11 residues. Trimming left V 7 bases short and J 6 bases short, with 10 bases between. The CDR3 nucleotides are TGTGCCAGCAAGGAGGGGGGCGAGCAGTACTTC. Amino acids: CASKEGGEQYF. The entire variable domain, with the rest obtained from reference TRBV2 and TRBJ2-7, is as follows: EPEVTQTPSHQVTQMGQEVILRCVPISNHLYFYWYRQILGQKVEFLVSFYNNEISEKSEIFDDQFSVERPDGSNFTLKIRSTKLEDSAMYFCASKEGGEQYFGPGTRLTVT.

This clonotype was seen repeatedly, ten times or more. The CDR3 loop is CASSYGQPLSGANVLTF. DNA for the CDR3: TGTGCCAGCAGTTACGGTCAGCCACTCTCTGGGGCCAACGTCCTGACTTTC. The chain joins TRBV6-5 to TRBJ2-6; D remains unclear. CDR3 length: 17 amino acids. The V and J ends lost 2 bases and 0 bases respectively, with 11 bases between them. Germline V CDR1 and CDR2: MNHEY, SVGAGI.

This clonotype was seen many times. The chain employs TRBV7-2 and TRBJ2-5; D remains ambiguous. The germline gives CDR1 SGHTA, CDR2 FQGNSA. Trimming cost V 3 bases and J 1 base, with 6 bases left between them. This CDR3 is 13 amino acids long. CDR3 DNA sequence: TGTGCCAGCAGCTTTATCATCCAAGAGACCCAGTACTTC. It yields the protein CASSFIIQETQYF. Complete variable domain (other parts from reference TRBV7-2 and TRBJ2-5): GAGVSQSPSNKVTEKGKDVELRCDPISGHTALYWYRQSLGQGLEFLIYFQGNSAPDKSGLPSDRFSAERTGGSVSTLTIQRTQQEDSAVYLCASSFIIQETQYFGPGTRLLVL.

This clonotype was seen ten or more times. J is TRBJ1-1 and V is TRBV28, with D unclear. Germline lookup yields CDR1 MDHEN and CDR2 SYDVKM. The CDR3 contains 13 residues. Trimming shortened V by 7 bases and J by 7 bases, and 16 bases separated the two germline ends. CDR3 sequence reads: CASIDPMVSEAFF. In nucleotides, the CDR3 is TGTGCCAGCATCGATCCCATGGTCAGTGAAGCTTTCTTT. The whole variable domain, filled in from reference TRBV28 and TRBJ1-1, reads DVKVTQSSRYLVKRTGEKVFLECVQDMDHENMFWYRQDPGLGLRLIYFSYDVKMKEKGDIPEGYSVSREKKERFSLILESASTNQTSMYLCASIDPMVSEAFFGQGTRLTVV.

Ten or more counts support this clonotype. This chain links TRBV12-3 or TRBV12-4 with TRBJ1-1; tentative D call: TRBD1 (5 bases). Trimming took off 8 bases at V and 6 bases at J, with 19 bases between the two ends. The CDR3 is 14 amino acids. The CDR3 nucleotides are TGTGCCAGCGCCAGATCGGGGGGTCAGGCTGAAGCTTTCTTT. It is translated as CASARSGGQAEAFF.

The sample holds many counts of this clonotype. The junction and the germline gene differ at one end; a read error may be behind it. The chain employs TRBV28 and TRBJ1-5; 7 bases agree with TRBD1. The CDR3 totals 12 residues. Germline V CDR1 and CDR2: MDHEN, SYDVKM. CDR3 DNA: TGTGCCAGCACCCCCCCGAGGGGGCCACTAAGATTT. Translation gives CASTPPRGPLRF.

This clonotype has more than one count but fewer than ten. The chain has TRBV20-1 and TRBJ1-6, with no clear D. CDR3 length: 15 residues. From germline, CDR1 is DFQATT and CDR2 SNEGSKA (reference sequence). Trimming took off 1 base at V and 2 bases at J, with 9 bases between the two ends. CDR3 residues: CSARVTEAYNSPLHF. The CDR3 DNA reads as TGCAGTGCTAGAGTTACAGAAGCCTATAATTCACCCCTCCACTTT.

The table lists this clonotype with many counts. V usage is TRBV5-1 and J usage is TRBJ2-1; 11 nucleotides match TRBD1. The V gene end was trimmed by 4 bases and the J gene end by 8 bases; junction bases not matched to a gene: 5. Germline V gene sequence: CDR1 SGHRS, CDR2 YFSETQ. This CDR3 is 14 amino acids long. The CDR3 spells CASSLGQGAYEQFF. CDR3 DNA: TGCGCCAGCAGCCTCGGACAGGGGGCATATGAGCAGTTCTTC.

The sample holds many counts of this clonotype. The chain combines TRBV5-1 with TRBJ2-3; tentative D call: TRBD2 (5 bases). Trimming took off 2 bases at V and 1 base at J, with 14 bases between the two ends. This CDR3 contains 16 residues. From germline, CDR1 is SGHRS and CDR2 YFSETQ. The CDR3 sequence: CASSLVPGLRTDTQYF. DNA for the CDR3: TGCGCCAGCAGCTTAGTCCCCGGACTTCGCACAGATACGCAGTATTTT.

This clonotype was detected ten times or more. The rearrangement joins TRBV4-2 to TRBJ2-5; possibly TRBD1 for D (6 bases). CDR3 length equals 14 residues. Trimming cost V 0 bases and J 3 bases, with 8 bases left between them. The V gene's germline CDR1 is LGHNA and CDR2 YNFKEQ. The CDR3 protein is CASSQEDSKETQYF. The CDR3 DNA follows: TGTGCCAGCAGCCAAGAGGACAGTAAAGAGACCCAGTACTTC.

In the case of this clonotype: With a much larger clone just one base away, this may be a read error. V and J are TRBV3-1 and TRBJ2-5, with TRBD1 as a possible D gene (5 bases). This CDR3 is built from 18 residues. Germline V gene data show CDR1 as LGHDT and CDR2 as YNNKEL (reference sequence). The CDR3 DNA reads TGTGCCAACAGCCAAGACGGCAGGGTCCGGGTTTCGCCAGAGACCCAGTACTTC. It specifies CANSQDGRVRVSPETQYF.

The sample holds many counts of this clonotype. The J gene is TRBJ1-4, the V gene TRBV20-1; unclear D gene. V lost 6 bases and J 8 bases, leaving 10 bases between the germline ends. The CDR3 is made up of 11 amino acids. The V gene's germline CDR1 is DFQATT and CDR2 SNEGSKA (reference sequence). The CDR3 DNA reads TGCAGTGCCCGGATGAAAGAAAAACTGTTTTTT. It codes for CSARMKEKLFF.

V and J are TRBV5-1 and TRBJ1-1; possible D gene TRBD1, 6 bases. V was cut by 2 bases and J by 5 bases, with 13 bases left in between. This CDR3 has 14 amino acids. Germline V gene sequence: CDR1 SGHRS, CDR2 YFSETQ. CDR3 nucleotides: TGCGCCAGCAGCTTCGGGGGCCGGGGGACTGAAGCTTTCTTT. Translated: CASSFGGRGTEAFF. The entire variable domain, with the rest obtained from reference TRBV5-1 and TRBJ1-1, is as follows: KAGVTQTPRYLIKTRGQQVTLSCSPISGHRSVSWYQQTPGQGLQFLFEYFSETQRNKGNFPGRFSGRQFSNSRSEMNVSTLELGDSALYLCASSFGGRGTEAFFGQGTRLTVV.

There are many counts of this clonotype. The rearrangement links TRBV15 to TRBJ1-4; D ambiguous. V gave up 1 base and J gave up 6 bases, with 21 bases separating them. This CDR3 has 18 residues. In germline, CDR1 is LNHNV, CDR2 YYDKDF (reference sequence). The CDR3 sequence is CATSRGTGQEQRDEKLFF. The DNA for the CDR3 is TGTGCCACCAGCAGAGGCACCGGGCAAGAGCAACGGGATGAAAAACTGTTTTTT.

This clonotype is medium-sized (0.01 to 0.1%) by share. DNA of the CDR3: TGCAGTGCTGCCGTAACCCGCCTCGCGGGGACAGGGGTCGCAGATACGCAGTATTTT. Its translation is CSAAVTRLAGTGVADTQYF. The chain employs TRBV20-1 and TRBJ2-3, with 10 nucleotides matching TRBD1. Trimming cost V 5 bases and J 4 bases; bases outside gene matches: 21. The CDR3 totals 19 residues. Per germline, CDR1 DFQATT and CDR2 SNEGSKA (reference sequence).

This chain links TRBV27 with TRBJ2-2, with 7 bases aligning to TRBD1. V shed 5 bases, J shed 1 base, and the junction held 22 bases outside the gene matches. CDR3 length: 21 residues. Germline assignment: CDR1 MNHEY and CDR2 SMNVEV (reference sequence). The CDR3 sequence: CASSPLGGYVDRVMNTGELFF. The CDR3, as DNA: TGTGCCAGCAGTCCGCTGGGTGGATATGTTGACAGGGTCATGAACACCGGGGAGCTGTTTTTT.

The chain uses TRBV20-1 and TRBJ1-1; 7 bases match TRBD1. CDR1 and CDR2 (germline): DFQATT, SNEGSKA (reference sequence). This CDR3 spans 12 amino acids. V lost 3 bases and J lost 6; bases outside the gene matches: 4. CDR3 in DNA: TGCAGTGCTAGGGGACAGATCGCTGAAGCTTTCTTT. Translated: CSARGQIAEAFF.